This T cell receptor beta chain was profiled in a study of blood T cells in healthy people across ages. V lost 10 bases, J lost 5 bases, and 19 bases lay in between. Germline assignment: CDR1 SGHRS and CDR2 YFSETQ. The CDR3 spans 13 residues. Turning to this clonotype: Its antigen is not identified.

Then a second PCR, running about 6 to 12 cycles, was carried out with a sample-barcoded 5' primer and a J-beta primer mix. TCRdb analysed the 5' RACE reads with MiXCR anew, one entry per CDR3 protein. In the table there are about 780,000 distinct CDR3 sequences, 55% to 65% of which are singletons. The study's findings and limits: While age rose, TCR beta diversity per million T cells dropped in a roughly linear way.

This TCR derives from a young man in good health. J is TRBJ2-7 and V is TRBV5-1; maybe TRBD1 (6 bases). Sequences were obtained from blood. As DNA, the CDR3 is TGCGCCTGTCATCGGGACACCGACCACGAGCAGTACTTC. Translating gives CACHRDTDHEQYF.